The 21 T cell receptor beta chains below were found in one sample sequenced in a study of T cells in Graves' hyperthyroidism and ophthalmopathy. It was RNA transcripts that yielded the amplified TCR beta CDR3 regions. HTBI primers were the set used in a first-round RT-PCR of the TCR CDR3. TCRdb passed the multiplex PCR reads through MiXCR, listing each CDR3 protein once. The table includes roughly 250,000 distinct CDR3 sequences, about 17% detected once. Sequenced: blood. All receptors derive from a woman under 30 with Graves' ophthalmopathy.

This clonotype was picked up many times. The V gene is TRBV11-3, the J gene TRBJ2-7; D is possibly TRBD2 (5 bases). This CDR3 spans 15 amino acids. The germline V gene encodes CDR1 SGHNT and CDR2 YENEEA. V was cut by 5 bases and J by 3 bases, with 17 bases left in between. The CDR3: CASSKGPGGDYEQYF. CDR3 nucleotides: TGTGCCAGCAGCAAGGGCCCAGGAGGCGACTACGAGCAGTACTTC.

The chain employs TRBV20-1 and TRBJ2-5, with 13 positions matching TRBD2. Per germline, CDR1 DFQATT and CDR2 SNEGSKA (reference sequence). This CDR3 region has 14 residues. The V and J ends lost 5 bases and 0 bases, in that order; junction bases with no gene match: 0. In DNA, the CDR3 is TGCAGTGCTGGACTAGCGGGAGACCAAGAGACCCAGTACTTC. Translating it yields CSAGLAGDQETQYF.

This clonotype was detected ten times or more. The chain links TRBV20-1 to TRBJ2-1; the match to TRBD1 covers 10 bases. The J segment lost 6 bases and the V segment lost 3 bases, leaving 2 bases of the junction unmatched. The length of the CDR3 is 13 residues. The germline gives CDR1 DFQATT, CDR2 SNEGSKA (reference sequence). CDR3 sequence: CSARGQGSNEQFF. CDR3 bases: TGCAGTGCTAGGGGACAGGGGAGCAATGAGCAGTTCTTC.

This clonotype was detected ten times or more. J is TRBJ2-1 and V is TRBV11-3; D is undetermined. V shed 2 bases and J shed 6 bases, with 20 bases lying between them. Germline assignment: CDR1 SGHNT and CDR2 YENEEA. The CDR3 has 17 residues. CDR3 amino acids: CASSLNQLTPGSNEQFF. CDR3 nucleotides: TGTGCCAGCAGCTTAAATCAGCTTACCCCTGGTAGCAATGAGCAGTTCTTC. Complete variable domain (other parts from reference TRBV11-3 and TRBJ2-1): EAGVVQSPRYKIIEKKQPVAFWCNPISGHNTLYWYLQNLGQGPELLIRYENEEAVDDSQLPKDRFSAERLKGVDSTLKIQPAELGDSAVYLCASSLNQLTPGSNEQFFGPGTRLTVL.

This clonotype has at least ten counts. The V and J genes are TRBV6-2 or TRBV6-3 and TRBJ2-7; D is unresolved. The CDR3 extends over 16 amino acids. Trimming stripped 2 bases from V and 4 bases from J, with 18 bases between. Germline CDR1 and CDR2: MNHEY and SVGEGT. CDR3 sequence: CASSYEELESRYEQYF. In nucleotides, the CDR3 is TGTGCCAGCAGTTACGAGGAGCTAGAGAGTCGGTACGAGCAGTACTTC.

This clonotype was picked up many times. V gene TRBV6-1 combines with J gene TRBJ2-6; a weak D match, TRBD1 (6 bases). Germline V gene data show CDR1 as MNHNS and CDR2 as SASEGT. There are 18 residues in the CDR3. V lost 4 bases and J lost 0, with 16 bases in between. The CDR3 here is CASSVERTVYSGANVLTF. The CDR3 DNA sequence: TGTGCCAGCAGTGTCGAGAGGACAGTCTACTCTGGGGCCAACGTCCTGACTTTC.

The chain combines TRBV6-4 with TRBJ1-5, with TRBD1 matching 9 bases. V lost 8 bases, J lost 3 bases, and 11 bases stayed unmatched. In germline, CDR1 is MRHNA, CDR2 SNTAGT. The CDR3 sequence is 16 residues long. The CDR3 DNA is TGTGCCAGCCCCCCCCCGGGACAGGGACCCAATCAGCCCCAGCATTTT. It codes for CASPPPGQGPNQPQHF.

Many counts were recorded for this clonotype. CDR3 sequence reads: CATKTLELYGYTF. In DNA form, the CDR3 reads TGTGCCACCAAAACCCTGGAACTCTATGGCTACACCTTC. The chain recombines TRBV28 with TRBJ1-2; D is unresolved. Trimming stripped 10 bases from V and 4 bases from J, with 16 bases between. The CDR3 is 13 residues long. CDR1 is MDHEN and CDR2 is SYDVKM in the germline V gene.

This clonotype was detected many times. J is TRBJ2-2 and V is TRBV12-5, with a tentative D call TRBD2 (7 bases). Germline V gene lookup returns CDR1 LGHNT and CDR2 FRNRAP. Trimming cost V 8 bases and J 5 bases, with 21 bases left between them. The length of the CDR3 is 16 residues. Here the CDR3 reads CASLNGGAGGTGELFF. The CDR3 region has the DNA TGTGCTAGTCTAAATGGGGGGGCCGGCGGGACCGGGGAGCTGTTTTTT.

This clonotype has at least ten counts. This sequence joins TRBV12-3 or TRBV12-4 and TRBJ2-3; D is undetermined. The CDR3 spans 12 residues. The V gene lost 5 bases and the J gene lost 7 bases, with 10 bases spanning the gap. The CDR3, as DNA: TGTGCCAGCAGTCCGGAGCAGTATACGCAGTATTTT. It is translated as CASSPEQYTQYF.

In its sample, this clonotype was seen many times. The chain employs TRBV12-3 or TRBV12-4 and TRBJ2-2; 9 bases fit TRBD2. The CDR3 length is 16 residues. V lost 1 base to trimming and J lost 6 bases; unmatched junction nucleotides: 6. In nucleotides, the CDR3 is TGTGCCAGCAGTTTAGGACTAGCGGAGACTCCCGGGGAGCTGTTTTTT. This encodes CASSLGLAETPGELFF.

This clonotype was picked up many times. This chain links TRBV7-2 with TRBJ2-7; 8 nucleotides match TRBD2. The junction had 9 bases not matched to a gene; V was cut back by 4 bases and J by 4 bases. This CDR3 is built from 15 residues. CDR1 and CDR2 (germline): SGHTA, FQGNSA. CDR3 in DNA: TGTGCCAGCAGCTCGCCGGGACTAGATAAGTACGAGCAGTACTTC. Its protein is CASSSPGLDKYEQYF.

Ten or more counts support this clonotype. The chain carries TRBV5-1 and TRBJ2-2; D gene uncertain. CDR1 is SGHRS, CDR2 YFSETQ, per germline. This CDR3 comprises 16 residues. The ends were cut back, 4 bases at V and 0 bases at J, with 13 bases in the middle. As DNA, the CDR3 is TGCGCCAGCAGCCGAGTATGGGCAGCGAACACCGGGGAGCTGTTTTTT. Translation gives CASSRVWAANTGELFF.

The V call is TRBV19, the J call TRBJ2-4; TRBD2 matches at 11 bases. The CDR3 totals 14 residues. The germline V gene encodes CDR1 LNHDA and CDR2 SQIVND (reference sequence). Trimming at V came to 11 bases and at J to 3 bases, leaving 6 bases not matched to a gene. The CDR3 DNA follows: TGTGCCGTGGGGACTAGCGGATACAAAAACATTCAGTACTTC. It yields the protein CAVGTSGYKNIQYF.

About this clonotype itself: Being one base from a much bigger clone, this may be a read error. The chain joins TRBV20-1 to TRBJ1-2; D is possibly TRBD1 (6 bases). In germline, CDR1 is DFQATT, CDR2 SNEGSKA (reference sequence). The CDR3 runs 15 residues. This chain's CDR3 is CSARDVPGDHYGYAF. The CDR3 nucleotides read TGCAGTGCTAGAGATGTGCCAGGGGATCACTATGGCTACGCCTTC.

At least ten counts were recorded for this clonotype. The chain carries TRBV5-6 and TRBJ2-7; tentative D call: TRBD2 (6 bases). This CDR3 is 14 amino acids long. V lost 4 bases to trimming and J lost 0 bases, with 11 bases between them. From germline, CDR1 is SGHDT and CDR2 YYEEEE. CDR3 coding DNA: TGTGCCAGCAGCGGGGGACTTTCCTCCTACGAGCAGTACTTC. This codes for CASSGGLSSYEQYF.

In its sample, this clonotype was seen many times. The chain carries TRBV18 and TRBJ2-3; 10 positions agree with TRBD2. Germline-derived CDR1 and CDR2 are KGHSH and LQKENI. The CDR3 has 14 amino acids. Unmatched junction bases numbered 2, after V lost 4 bases and J lost 4 bases. The CDR3 DNA is TGTGCCAGCTCACTAGCGGGAGGATCAGATACGCAGTATTTT. Protein: CASSLAGGSDTQYF.

In its sample, this clonotype was seen many times. V gene TRBV27 combines with J gene TRBJ1-2; D gene ambiguous. The germline V gene encodes CDR1 MNHEY and CDR2 SMNVEV (reference sequence). V dropped 5 bases and J dropped 4 bases, with 11 bases sitting between them. The CDR3 runs to 13 residues. Here the CDR3 reads CASSLRPSYGYTF. In nucleotides, the CDR3 is TGTGCCAGCAGTCTCCGGCCTAGCTATGGCTACACCTTC.

This clonotype was found a few times. The J gene is TRBJ2-7, the V gene TRBV7-2; 8 nucleotides align to TRBD2. J gave up 7 bases and V 9 bases, and 14 bases lay outside the gene matches. This CDR3 is built from 14 residues. CDR1 is SGHTA, CDR2 FQGNSA, per germline. CDR3 in amino acids: CASSIGGGPEEQYF. The CDR3 nucleotides read TGTGCCAGTAGTATAGGCGGGGGGCCTGAAGAGCAGTACTTC.

This clonotype appeared many times. The rearrangement uses TRBV11-2 and TRBJ2-5; 8 bases align to TRBD2. Germline trimming cut 5 bases from V and 5 bases from J; bases unmatched to any gene: 16. The CDR3 covers 17 residues. Germline values: CDR1 SGHAT, CDR2 FQNNGV. The CDR3 protein is CASSKGQTSVSGETQYF. The CDR3 nucleotides read TGTGCCAGCAGCAAAGGCCAGACTAGCGTCTCGGGGGAGACCCAGTACTTC.

This clonotype was detected ten times or more. V gene TRBV12-3 or TRBV12-4 combines with J gene TRBJ1-6, with D hard to call. V gave up 2 bases and J gave up 7 bases, with 12 bases separating them. This CDR3 is built from 15 residues. CDR3 sequence reads: CASSLYEGGNSPLHF. DNA for the CDR3: TGTGCCAGCAGTTTATACGAGGGAGGGAATTCACCCCTCCACTTT.